The source of this TCR beta chain is a study of shared clonotypes between healthy human individuals. Overall study context: The donor group consisted of a couple of women and a few men, aged 18 to 49. Each donor contributed plates that comprised three CD4 naive, three CD4 memory, two CD8 naive and one CD8 memory.

The protocol was immunoSEQ multiplex PCR, while the TCRdb copy is restricted to in-frame clones and leaves out a portion. The repertoire holds approximately 1.4 million clones, with 95% to 99% as singletons. CDR3 length: 16 amino acids. V was clipped by 5 bases and J by 2 bases; unmatched bases: 5. From germline, CDR1 is KGHSH and CDR2 LQKENI. The chain combines TRBV18 with TRBJ2-5; TRBD2 matches at 13 bases. The clonotype comes from a man younger than 45 in good health. Sequencing used naive CD4+ T cells sorted from blood. Subset denoted: CD45RA+ positively selected. In DNA form, the CDR3 reads TGTGCCAGCTCATCCTTACTAGCGGGAGGGCAAGAGACCCAGTACTTC. It is translated as CASSSLLAGGQETQYF. Variable domain in full (rest from reference TRBV18 and TRBJ2-5): NAGVMQNPRHLVRRRGQEARLRCSPMKGHSHVYWYRQLPEEGLKFMVYLQKENIIDESGMPKERFSAEFPKEGPSILRIQQVVRGDSAAYFCASSSLLAGGQETQYFGPGTRLLVL.